Listed below are T cell receptor beta chains from one sample, sequenced in a study of CD4+ T cells in melanoma. The method was immunoSEQ multiplex PCR; TCRdb's version includes in-frame clones alone and lacks a portion of them. The sample lists 50,000 or so clones; approximately 89% were seen once. The sample was peripheral blood. The receptors stem from a human donor with melanoma. CDR3s include the opening cysteine and the closing phenylalanine or tryptophan. The D gene is left open where the match is weak. Clone size, where shown, is once, few, many, or a class for clones that have expanded.

CDR3aa | CDR3nt | abundance | j_gene | d_gene | v_gene
CASSELRTVPYNSPLHF | TGTGCCAGCAGTGAATTGAGGACGGTTCCCTATAATTCACCCCTCCACTTT | . | TRBJ1-6 | . | TRBV6-1
CASFSSGATDTQYF | TGTGCCAGCTTTAGTAGCGGGGCAACAGATACGCAGTATTTT | once | TRBJ2-3 | TRBD2 | TRBV7-9
CASSYGDQETQYF | TGTGCCAGCAGTTACGGAGACCAGGAAACGCAGTATTTT | . | TRBJ2-3 | . | TRBV6-5
CATSNTGQGWYEQYF | TGTGCCACCAGCAACACAGGACAGGGTTGGTACGAGCAGTACTTC | . | TRBJ2-7 | TRBD1 | TRBV15
CASRTVNTEAFF | TGTGCCAGCAGGACCGTGAACACTGAAGCTTTCTTT | . | TRBJ1-1 | . | TRBV6-1
CATSSGRSGDTGELFF | TGTGCCACCAGCAGCGGCAGGTCTGGGGACACCGGGGAGCTGTTTTTT | . | TRBJ2-2 | . | TRBV15
CASSSTVNTEAFF | TGTGCCAGCAGCTCGACAGTGAACACTGAAGCTTTCTTT | . | TRBJ1-1 | . | TRBV7-3
CASSASGGASEQFF | TGTGCCAGCAGTGCTAGCGGGGGGGCTTCTGAGCAGTTCTTC | . | TRBJ2-1 | TRBD2 | TRBV6-1
CASSYSSSDYGYTF | TGTGCCAGCAGTTACTCGTCGTCAGACTATGGCTACACCTTC | . | TRBJ1-2 | . | TRBV6-6
CASSPGGGVVSEQYF | TGTGCCAGCAGCCCTGGGGGAGGGGTTGTGAGCGAGCAGTACTTC | few | TRBJ2-7 | TRBD2 | TRBV11-3
CASSLAGTGGYTEAFF | TGTGCCAGCAGCTTAGCCGGGACAGGGGGATACACTGAAGCTTTCTTT | . | TRBJ1-1 | TRBD1 | TRBV7-9
CASSPDLVEKLFF | TGTGCCAGCAGCCCGGATCTTGTTGAAAAACTGTTTTTT | . | TRBJ1-4 | . | TRBV5-4
CASSLGRRGSYNSPLHF | TGTGCCAGCAGTTTGGGGAGGAGGGGGTCCTATAATTCACCCCTCCACTTT | . | TRBJ1-6 | . | TRBV28
CASGPEDQIFGNEQFF | TGTGCCAGCGGTCCCGAAGATCAGATATTTGGCAATGAGCAGTTCTTC | . | TRBJ2-1 | . | TRBV9
CASSRRDMGDTQYF | TGTGCCAGCTCACGACGGGACATGGGGGATACGCAGTATTTT | . | TRBJ2-3 | . | TRBV18
CASSPFPRGRDEQYF | TGTGCCAGCAGCCCTTTCCCCCGGGGCAGGGACGAGCAGTACTTC | few | TRBJ2-7 | . | TRBV7-2
CASRSGPQKETFF | TGCGCCAGCAGGTCCGGACCCCAAAAGGAGACTTTCTTT | once | TRBJ1-1 | . | TRBV5-1
CATRTANSPLHF | TGTGCCACCCGGACGGCTAATTCACCCCTCCACTTT | . | TRBJ1-6 | . | TRBV6-1
CASSVRAGGTEAFF | TGTGCCAGCTCAGTGAGAGCCGGAGGCACTGAAGCTTTCTTT | . | TRBJ1-1 | . | TRBV18
CASSPGAGGSSQHF | TGCGCCAGCAGCCCCGGGGCAGGGGGATCGTCCCAGCATTTT | . | TRBJ1-5 | TRBD1 | TRBV5-1
CAWRSTGAPGTDTQYF | TGTGCCTGGAGGTCAACAGGCGCCCCAGGGACAGATACGCAGTATTTT | . | TRBJ2-3 | . | TRBV30
CASSPTLSASYNEQFF | TGTGCCAGCAGCCCGACGCTCAGTGCTTCCTACAATGAGCAGTTCTTC | . | TRBJ2-1 | . | TRBV7-8
CASSSITEAFF | TGTGCCAGCAGTTCTATCACTGAAGCTTTCTTT | . | TRBJ1-1 | . | TRBV28
CASSRAGNTDTQYF | TGTGCCAGCAGTCGGGCGGGCAACACAGATACGCAGTATTTT | . | TRBJ2-3 | . | TRBV6-5
CASSFNLGGTGELFF | TGTGCCAGCAGCTTCAATTTGGGGGGGACCGGGGAGCTGTTTTTT | . | TRBJ2-2 | TRBD2 | TRBV7-9
CASSTRDRDTEAFF | TGTGCCAGCAGCACCCGAGACAGGGACACTGAAGCTTTCTTT | . | TRBJ1-1 | TRBD1 | TRBV5-4
CASSDHPGGGSNQPQHF | TGTGCCAGCAGTGACCACCCAGGGGGGGGTAGCAATCAGCCCCAGCATTTT | . | TRBJ1-5 | TRBD1 | TRBV6-1
CASSLGDGAGNTIYF | TGCGCCAGCAGCTTGGGAGACGGGGCTGGAAACACCATATATTTT | . | TRBJ1-3 | . | TRBV5-1
CASSDQGGPFQKLFF | TGTGCCAGCAGCGACCAGGGAGGCCCATTTCAAAAACTGTTTTTT | . | TRBJ1-4 | . | TRBV11-2
CASSSRGPLDEQYF | TGTGCCAGCAGCTCGCGGGGGCCCCTCGACGAGCAGTACTTC | . | TRBJ2-7 | . | TRBV7-2
CASSGGVGAFF | TGTGCCAGCAGCGGGGGGGTGGGCGCTTTCTTT | . | TRBJ1-1 | . | TRBV9
CASSLAWGNYGYTF | TGTGCCAGCAGCTTGGCCTGGGGAAACTATGGCTACACCTTC | . | TRBJ1-2 | . | TRBV5-6
CASSLSYEQYF | TGTGCCAGCAGCCTCTCTTACGAGCAGTACTTC | . | TRBJ2-7 | . | TRBV7-8
CASSPFGSGANVLTF | TGCGCCAGCTCCCCGTTCGGCTCTGGGGCCAACGTCCTGACTTTC | . | TRBJ2-6 | . | TRBV5-1
CASSVTGAPDTEAFF | TGCGCCAGCAGCGTAACAGGGGCGCCAGACACTGAAGCTTTCTTT | . | TRBJ1-1 | TRBD1 | TRBV5-1
CASSQEGAGAGEKLFF | TGCGCCAGCAGCCAAGAGGGGGCGGGGGCAGGCGAAAAACTGTTTTTT | . | TRBJ1-4 | . | TRBV4-1
CASSPPHSGGRQETQYF | TGTGCCAGCAGCCCGCCCCATAGCGGGGGACGCCAAGAGACCCAGTACTTC | once | TRBJ2-5 | TRBD2 | TRBV7-9
CASSPRVGQTWNSPLHF | TGTGCCAGCAGTCCACGGGTAGGACAGACGTGGAATTCACCCCTCCACTTT | . | TRBJ1-6 | . | TRBV27
CASSPGGGSNQPQHF | TGTGCCAGCAGTCCCGGGGGGGGGAGCAATCAGCCCCAGCATTTT | . | TRBJ1-5 | . | TRBV2
CASGTGGSQPQHF | TGCGCCAGCGGGACAGGGGGCTCTCAGCCCCAGCATTTT | . | TRBJ1-5 | TRBD1 | TRBV4-1
CASSSGRGQETQYF | TGCGCCAGCAGTTCTGGACGGGGCCAAGAGACCCAGTACTTC | . | TRBJ2-5 | . | TRBV5-1
CSVPGEPGYTF | TGCAGCGTCCCGGGGGAGCCGGGCTACACCTTC | . | TRBJ1-2 | . | TRBV29-1
CASSLPQGGRQNTEAFF | TGCGCCAGCAGCTTGCCCCAAGGTGGGAGGCAGAACACTGAAGCTTTCTTT | . | TRBJ1-1 | . | TRBV5-1
CASARDLGNEKLFF | TGCGCCAGCGCCCGGGACTTAGGAAATGAAAAACTGTTTTTT | . | TRBJ1-4 | . | TRBV5-1
CASSGTGEYQPQHF | TGTGCCAGCAGTGGGACAGGGGAATATCAGCCCCAGCATTTT | once | TRBJ1-5 | TRBD1 | TRBV6-6
CASSGRQGSSYNEQFF | TGTGCCAGCAGCGGACGACAGGGAAGCTCCTACAATGAGCAGTTCTTC | . | TRBJ2-1 | TRBD1 | TRBV9
CASTGEHSKQSSYEQYF | TGTGCCAGCACAGGTGAGCATTCCAAGCAGAGCTCCTACGAGCAGTACTTC | . | TRBJ2-7 | . | TRBV5-6
CASSQEVGWGYGYTF | TGCGCCAGCAGCCAAGAGGTGGGTTGGGGCTATGGCTACACCTTC | . | TRBJ1-2 | . | TRBV4-3
CATSRQGAANTGELFF | TGTGCCACCAGCAGACAGGGGGCGGCGAACACCGGGGAGCTGTTTTTT | . | TRBJ2-2 | TRBD1 | TRBV15